This T cell receptor beta chain was documented in a study of cytomegalovirus exposure and HLA in healthy donors. 13 Jbeta primers and 60 Vbeta primers were used for the PCR. Profiling relied on immunoSEQ multiplex PCR, and the TCRdb table lists in-frame clones only, not all of them. The repertoire has about 130,000 clones, 75% of them found once; the top ten carry 2.5% to 3.5%. The CDR3 runs 13 residues. Trimming removed 5 bases from V and 3 bases from J, with 11 bases in between. The germline V gene has CDR1 MGHRA and CDR2 YSYEKL. The sample holds a few counts of this clone. As yet, its antigen is unknown. Study-wide results and limits: Confirmation was obtained in vitro that three CMV-associated chains are specific for CMV antigens. Sequence variants that were highly shared formed a cluster that was likely a sequencing artifact.

The source is a woman in her forties or fifties in good health and CMV-seronegative. Input material: PBMCs. J is TRBJ2-7 and V is TRBV4-1, with a possible D match to TRBD2 (6 bases). The chain's CDR3 is CASSTGLVYEQYF. CDR3 nucleotides: TGCGCCAGCAGCACGGGACTCGTCTACGAGCAGTACTTC.